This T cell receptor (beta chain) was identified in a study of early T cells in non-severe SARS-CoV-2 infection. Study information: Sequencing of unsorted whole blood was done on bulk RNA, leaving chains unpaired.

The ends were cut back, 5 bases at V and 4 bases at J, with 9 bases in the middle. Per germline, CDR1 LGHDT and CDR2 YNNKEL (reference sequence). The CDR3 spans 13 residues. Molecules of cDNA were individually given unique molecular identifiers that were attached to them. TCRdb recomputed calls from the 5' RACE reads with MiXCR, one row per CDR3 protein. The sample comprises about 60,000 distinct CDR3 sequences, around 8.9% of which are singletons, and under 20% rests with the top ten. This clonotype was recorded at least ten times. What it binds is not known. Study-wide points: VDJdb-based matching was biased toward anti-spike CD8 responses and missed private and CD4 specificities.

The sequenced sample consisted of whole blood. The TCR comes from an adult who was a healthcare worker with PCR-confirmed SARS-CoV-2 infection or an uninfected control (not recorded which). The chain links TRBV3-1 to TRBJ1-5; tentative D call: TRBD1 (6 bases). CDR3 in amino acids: CASSEGGNQPQHF. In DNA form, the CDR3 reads TGTGCCAGCAGCGAGGGGGGGAATCAGCCCCAGCATTTT.